Each of the 7 T cell receptor beta chains below was sequenced from the same sample in a study of shared clonotypes between healthy human individuals. The assay was immunoSEQ multiplex PCR, and TCRdb's table has in-frame clones only and misses some. The sample lists millions of clones, just over 90% occurring once. Sequencing input: naive CD4+ T cells sorted from blood. Subset: CD45RA+ positively selected. The receptor set was obtained from a man aged 18 to 30 in good health.

The chain is built from TRBV18 and TRBJ1-2; D is ambiguous. Germline loops: CDR1 KGHSH, CDR2 LQKENI. Trimming left V 5 bases short and J 4 bases short, with 14 bases between. The CDR3 length is 14 residues. The CDR3 region has the DNA TGTGCCAGCTCAGATACTCGGCCGCCCTATGGCTACACCTTC. It yields the protein CASSDTRPPYGYTF.

The rearrangement uses TRBV7-9 and TRBJ1-6; D uncertain. The germline gives CDR1 SEHNR, CDR2 FQNEAQ (reference sequence). Trimming pared 4 bases from V and 7 bases from J, leaving 8 bases between. The CDR3 totals 13 residues. CDR3 DNA: TGTGCCAGCAGCTCCGAAAGCAATTCACCCCTCCACTTT. As protein: CASSSESNSPLHF.

The V and J genes are TRBV2 and TRBJ2-7; 8 bases are a match to TRBD2. The CDR3 has 15 residues. V shed 6 bases, J shed 1 base, and the junction held 8 bases outside the gene matches. Per the germline V gene, CDR1 is SNHLY and CDR2 is FYNNEI. The CDR3 spells CASRAGGWPSYEQYF. The CDR3 DNA reads as TGTGCCAGCAGGGCGGGGGGATGGCCTTCCTACGAGCAGTACTTC.

The V gene is TRBV7-9, the J gene TRBJ2-7; D ambiguous. This CDR3 has 14 amino acids. Germline loops: CDR1 SEHNR, CDR2 FQNEAQ (reference sequence). Trimming pared 0 bases from V and 3 bases from J, leaving 9 bases between. The CDR3, as DNA: TGTGCCAGCAGCTTAGCTAACCTGGTCTACGAGCAGTACTTC. Amino acid sequence: CASSLANLVYEQYF. The full variable domain, its missing parts supplied by reference TRBV7-9 and TRBJ2-7, is DTGVSQNPRHKITKRGQNVTFRCDPISEHNRLYWYRQTLGQGPEFLTYFQNEAQLEKSRLLSDRFSAERPKGSFSTLEIQRTEQGDSAMYLCASSLANLVYEQYFGPGTRLTVT.

In DNA form, the CDR3 reads TGTGCCAGTAGTATTCTACAGGGTTCTAACTATGGCTACACCTTC. Amino acid sequence: CASSILQGSNYGYTF. V gene TRBV19 combines with J gene TRBJ1-2; the D gene is possibly TRBD1 (6 bases). V was cut by 3 bases and J by 0 bases, with 11 bases left in between. The germline V gene has CDR1 LNHDA and CDR2 SQIVND (reference sequence). The CDR3 is 15 residues long. The full variable domain, rest sourced from reference TRBV19 and TRBJ1-2, is DGGITQSPKYLFRKEGQNVTLSCEQNLNHDAMYWYRQDPGQGLRLIYYSQIVNDFQKGDIAEGYSVSREKKESFPLTVTSAQKNPTAFYLCASSILQGSNYGYTFGSGTRLTVV.

This chain links TRBV27 with TRBJ1-2, with a possible D match to TRBD1 (5 bases). Germline assignment: CDR1 MNHEY and CDR2 SMNVEV (reference sequence). The length of the CDR3 is 13 residues. V was cut by 3 bases and J by 8 bases, with 13 bases left in between. CDR3 in amino acids: CASSLGHPYGYTF. DNA of the CDR3: TGTGCCAGCAGTTTGGGGCACCCCTACGGCTACACCTTC.

The chain recombines TRBV28 with TRBJ2-7, with D possibly TRBD1 on 5 matching bases. The germline V gene has CDR1 MDHEN and CDR2 SYDVKM. There are 13 residues in the CDR3. V was shortened by 6 bases and J by 6 bases, with 15 bases between the two germline ends. CDR3 residues: CASRQQGSSEQYF. The CDR3 DNA is TGTGCCAGCAGACAGCAGGGTAGCTCCGAGCAGTACTTC.